The rows below give T cell receptor beta chains drawn from one sample of a study of blood T cell repertoires in COVID-19. The table came from immunoSEQ multiplex PCR; TCRdb's copy has only in-frame clones and leaves some out. The data show roughly 14,000 clones, roughly 80% seen once. The sample taken for sequencing was peripheral blood. These receptors originate from a human donor in a cohort sampled during active COVID-19. The CDR3 runs from the conserved cysteine through the conserved F or W. Each record gives: clone size, J gene, V gene, CDR3 length, D gene, CDR3 protein, CDR3 DNA. D genes are given only for firm matches. Some rows have no size entry. The others give once, few or many, or a class for an expanded clone.

>NA|TRBJ1-5|TRBV27|13|NA
CASSPRRDQPQHF
TGTGCCAGCAGTCCCCGGCGGGATCAGCCCCAGCATTTT
>once|TRBJ2-7|TRBV4-2|18|NA
CASSQDLMGGFGPYEQYF
TGTGCCAGCAGCCAAGATTTGATGGGGGGATTTGGACCCTACGAGCAGTACTTC
>NA|TRBJ2-1|TRBV10-2|16|TRBD2
CASTDQGLAIWSEQFF
TGCGCCAGCACAGACCAGGGACTAGCGATTTGGAGTGAGCAGTTCTTC
>NA|TRBJ2-7|TRBV15|14|TRBD1
CATSPRTGAYEQYF
TGTGCCACCAGCCCTCGGACAGGTGCCTACGAGCAGTACTTC
>NA|TRBJ1-1|TRBV29-1|12|NA
CSVDLGGGEAFF
TGCAGCGTTGATCTGGGAGGTGGTGAAGCTTTCTTT
>NA|TRBJ2-5|TRBV6-5|13|NA
CASSLGLQETQYF
TGTGCCAGCAGTCTGGGACTTCAAGAGACCCAGTACTTC
>NA|TRBJ2-7|TRBV29-1|14|TRBD1
CSVQGQGAIYEQYF
TGCAGCGTTCAAGGACAGGGGGCGATTTACGAGCAGTACTTC
>NA|TRBJ2-1|TRBV7-3|16|NA
CASSLYGGKGSNEQFF
TGTGCCAGCAGCTTATATGGCGGGAAAGGGTCCAATGAGCAGTTCTTC
>NA|TRBJ1-3|TRBV7-7|22|TRBD1
CASSLGGDRGRYKSSSGNTIYF
TGTGCCAGCAGCTTAGGCGGCGACAGGGGGCGTTACAAATCCTCCTCTGGAAACACCATATATTTT
>NA|TRBJ2-7|TRBV7-2|12|NA
CASSRGGDEQYF
TGTGCCAGCAGCCGAGGGGGGGACGAGCAGTACTTC
>once|TRBJ2-3|TRBV19|13|TRBD2
CASSRAGADTQYF
TGTGCCAGTAGTAGAGCGGGAGCAGATACGCAGTATTTT
>NA|TRBJ1-2|TRBV19|14|TRBD1
CASSIGQGIGGYTF
TGTGCCAGTAGTATCGGACAGGGGATTGGGGGCTACACCTTC
>NA|TRBJ1-2|TRBV6-5|14|TRBD1
CASSRTGAHYGYTF
TGTGCCAGCAGCCGAACAGGGGCACACTATGGCTACACCTTC